A single sample is the source of the 7 T cell receptor beta chains below, sequenced in a study of T cell responses to AZD1222 COVID-19 vaccine. The repertoire was sequenced with immunoSEQ multiplex PCR; TCRdb's copy has only in-frame clones and lacks some. The table lists 150,000 to 200,000 clones, 85% to 95% of them singletons. The specimen was peripheral blood, collected on day 0 of AZD1222 vaccination. The receptors derive from an adult in good health.

The V call is TRBV5-1, the J call TRBJ1-1; 7 bases agree with TRBD1. Germline assignment: CDR1 SGHRS and CDR2 YFSETQ. Trimming cost V 3 bases and J 3 bases; bases outside gene matches: 5. The CDR3 has 14 amino acids. DNA of the CDR3: TGCGCCAGCAGCTCCATAGGACAGGACACTGAAGCTTTCTTT. It yields the protein CASSSIGQDTEAFF.

The chain employs TRBV6-4 and TRBJ1-5, with D perhaps TRBD1 (5 bases). This CDR3 comprises 15 residues. Germline CDR1 and CDR2: MRHNA and SNTAGT. With 6 bases removed from V and 0 bases from J, the gap between germline ends came to 12 bases. The CDR3 region is CASSLMGGSNQPQHF. CDR3 DNA sequence: TGTGCCAGCAGCCTTATGGGGGGTAGCAATCAGCCCCAGCATTTT.

The chain joins TRBV5-4 to TRBJ1-2; D ambiguous. V lost 3 bases to trimming and J lost 4 bases, with 7 bases between them. Germline assignment: CDR1 SGHNT and CDR2 YYREEE (reference sequence). The CDR3 extends over 12 amino acids. CDR3 nucleotide sequence: TGTGCCAGCAGCTCCAATGGCTATGGCTACACCTTC. Amino acids: CASSSNGYGYTF. The whole variable domain, filled in from reference TRBV5-4 and TRBJ1-2, reads ETGVTQSPTHLIKTRGQQVTLRCSSQSGHNTVSWYQQALGQGPQFIFQYYREEENGRGNFPPRFSGLQFPNYSSELNVNALELDDSALYLCASSSNGYGYTFGSGTRLTVV.

The chain couples TRBV20-1 to TRBJ1-3; 10 nucleotides line up with TRBD1. V lost 3 bases to trimming and J lost 2 bases; unmatched junction nucleotides: 16. Germline values: CDR1 DFQATT, CDR2 SNEGSKA (reference sequence). This CDR3 spans 19 amino acids. In nucleotides, the CDR3 is TGCAGTGCTAGTGACGGGGACAGGGGACTCGTAGGGCCTGGAAACACCATATATTTT. This encodes CSASDGDRGLVGPGNTIYF.

This sequence joins TRBV18 and TRBJ1-2; D perhaps matches TRBD1 (6 bases). The germline gives CDR1 KGHSH, CDR2 LQKENI. This CDR3 spans 15 amino acids. The ends were cut back, 3 bases at V and 5 bases at J, with 16 bases in the middle. The CDR3 spells CASSPSGTPVYGYTF. Written as DNA, the CDR3 is TGTGCCAGCTCACCGTCCGGGACACCAGTATATGGCTACACCTTC.

This chain joins TRBV10-3 and TRBJ2-1, with D tentatively TRBD1 or TRBD2 (6 bases each). Trimming cost V 9 bases and J 0 bases, with 15 bases left between them. The CDR3 extends over 15 amino acids. Germline V lookup: CDR1 ENHRY, CDR2 SYGVKD. The CDR3 here is CAISRGPSSYNEQFF. The DNA of the CDR3 is TGTGCCATTAGCCGGGGGCCAAGCTCCTACAATGAGCAGTTCTTC.

The chain has TRBV12-3 or TRBV12-4 and TRBJ1-1; D is uncertain. This CDR3 spans 11 amino acids. Trimming took 7 bases from V and 4 from J, leaving 7 bases between them. The CDR3 DNA sequence: TGTGCCAGCAATGAGCTCACTGAAGCTTTCTTT. Its protein is CASNELTEAFF.